This TCR beta chain was observed in a study of T cell responses to AZD1222 COVID-19 vaccine. Study overall: Analysis merged second doses at about 4 or about 12 weeks. Study-wide points: Donor demographics were predominantly white British with a female majority; clonal diversity may be underestimated.

Concerning this clone: Its antigen is currently unknown.

V lost 2 bases, J lost 4 bases, and 4 bases stayed unmatched. This CDR3 is built from 15 residues. Germline V lookup: CDR1 KGHSH, CDR2 LQKENI. The assay was immunoSEQ multiplex PCR, and TCRdb's table has in-frame clones only and misses some. The sample lists approximately 150,000 clones, about 90% occurring once. This sequence was found in an adult in good health. The sequences come from peripheral blood, collected on day 0 of AZD1222 vaccination. J is TRBJ1-3 and V is TRBV18; 8 bases are a match to TRBD1. The CDR3 sequence: CASSPVDRVGNTIYF. The CDR3 DNA sequence: TGTGCCAGCTCACCAGTGGACAGGGTCGGAAACACCATATATTTT.